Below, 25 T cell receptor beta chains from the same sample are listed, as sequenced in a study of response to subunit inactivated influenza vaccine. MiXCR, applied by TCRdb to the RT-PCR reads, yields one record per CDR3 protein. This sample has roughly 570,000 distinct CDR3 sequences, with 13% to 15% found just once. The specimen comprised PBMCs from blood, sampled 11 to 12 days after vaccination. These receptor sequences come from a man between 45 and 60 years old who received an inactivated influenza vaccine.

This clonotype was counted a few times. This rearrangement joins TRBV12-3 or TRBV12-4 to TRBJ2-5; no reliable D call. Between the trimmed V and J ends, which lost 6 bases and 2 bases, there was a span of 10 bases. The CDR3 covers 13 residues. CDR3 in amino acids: CASRPPGQETQYF. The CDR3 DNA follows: TGTGCCAGCAGGCCTCCGGGTCAAGAGACCCAGTACTTC.

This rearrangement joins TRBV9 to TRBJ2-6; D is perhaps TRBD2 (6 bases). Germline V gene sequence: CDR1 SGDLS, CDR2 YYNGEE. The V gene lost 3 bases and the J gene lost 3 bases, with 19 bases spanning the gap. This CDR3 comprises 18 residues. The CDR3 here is CASSERKGLIIGANVLTF. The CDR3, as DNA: TGTGCCAGCAGCGAGAGGAAGGGACTGATAATTGGGGCCAACGTCCTGACTTTC.

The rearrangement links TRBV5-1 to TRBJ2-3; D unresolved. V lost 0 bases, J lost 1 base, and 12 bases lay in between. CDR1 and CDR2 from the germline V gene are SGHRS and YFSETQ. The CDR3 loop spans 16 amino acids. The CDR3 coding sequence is TGCGCCAGCAGCTTGGCTCTATCACAGCGCACAGATACGCAGTATTTT. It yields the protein CASSLALSQRTDTQYF.

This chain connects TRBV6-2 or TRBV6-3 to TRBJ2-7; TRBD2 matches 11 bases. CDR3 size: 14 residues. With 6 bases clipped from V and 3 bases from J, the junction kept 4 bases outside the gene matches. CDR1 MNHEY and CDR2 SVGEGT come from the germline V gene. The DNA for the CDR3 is TGTGCCAGCAGGATTACTAGCGGGAGCTACGAGCAGTACTTC. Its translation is CASRITSGSYEQYF.

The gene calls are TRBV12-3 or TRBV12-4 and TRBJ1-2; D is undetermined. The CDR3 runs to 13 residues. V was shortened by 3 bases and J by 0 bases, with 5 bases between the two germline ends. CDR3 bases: TGTGCCAGCAGTTTTAAAGCTAACTATGGCTACACCTTC. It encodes CASSFKANYGYTF.

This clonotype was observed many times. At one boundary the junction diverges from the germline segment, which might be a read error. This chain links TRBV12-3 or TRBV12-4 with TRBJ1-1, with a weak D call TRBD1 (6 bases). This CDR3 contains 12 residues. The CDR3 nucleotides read TGCGCCAGCAGCTTGGGACAAGGTGAAGCTTTCTTT. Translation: CASSLGQGEAFF.

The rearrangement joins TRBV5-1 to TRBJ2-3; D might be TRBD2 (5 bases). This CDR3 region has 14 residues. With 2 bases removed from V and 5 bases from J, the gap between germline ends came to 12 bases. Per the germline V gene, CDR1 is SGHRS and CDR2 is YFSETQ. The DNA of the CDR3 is TGCGCCAGCAGCTTCGTGGGAGATAGAGATACGCAGTATTTT. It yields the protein CASSFVGDRDTQYF.

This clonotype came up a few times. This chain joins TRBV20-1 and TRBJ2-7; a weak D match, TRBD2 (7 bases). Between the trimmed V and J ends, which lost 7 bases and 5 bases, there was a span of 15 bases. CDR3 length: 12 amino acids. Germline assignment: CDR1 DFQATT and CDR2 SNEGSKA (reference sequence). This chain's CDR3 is CSGSGGPHEQYF. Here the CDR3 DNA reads TGCAGTGGGTCGGGGGGCCCTCACGAGCAGTACTTC.

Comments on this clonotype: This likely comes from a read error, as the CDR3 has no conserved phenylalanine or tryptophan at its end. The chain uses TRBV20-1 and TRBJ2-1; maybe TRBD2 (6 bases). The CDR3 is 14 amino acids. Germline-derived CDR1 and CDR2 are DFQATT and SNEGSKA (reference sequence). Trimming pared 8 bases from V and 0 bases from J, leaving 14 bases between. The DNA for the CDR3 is TGCAGTCCCCGCGGGATCCACTCCTACAATGAGCAGTTCTCC. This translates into CSPRGIHSYNEQFS.

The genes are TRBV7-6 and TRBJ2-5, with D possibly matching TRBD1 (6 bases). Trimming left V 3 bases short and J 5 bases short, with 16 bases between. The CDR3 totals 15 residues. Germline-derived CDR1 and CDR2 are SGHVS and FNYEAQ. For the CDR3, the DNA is TGTGCCAGCAGCTTCGCTCAGACAAGGGGGGAGACCCAGTACTTC. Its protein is CASSFAQTRGETQYF. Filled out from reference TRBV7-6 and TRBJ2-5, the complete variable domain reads GAGVSQSPRYKVTKRGQDVALRCDPISGHVSLYWYRQALGQGPEFLTYFNYEAQQDKSGLPNDRFSAERPEGSISTLTIQRTEQRDSAMYRCASSFAQTRGETQYFGPGTRLLVL.

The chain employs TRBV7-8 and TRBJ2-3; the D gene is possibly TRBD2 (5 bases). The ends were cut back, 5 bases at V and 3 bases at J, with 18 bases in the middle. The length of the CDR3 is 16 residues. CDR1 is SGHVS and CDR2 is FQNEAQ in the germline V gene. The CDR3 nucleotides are TGTGCCAGCAGCCCGGACCCAGGAGGAATTACAGATACGCAGTATTTT. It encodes CASSPDPGGITDTQYF.

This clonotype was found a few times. CDR3 in DNA: TGTGCCAGCAGTTTTCTCGCAGGGAGGATAGGGGTGAACACTGAAGCTTTCTTT. Translating it yields CASSFLAGRIGVNTEAFF. This chain links TRBV6-5 with TRBJ1-1, with D possibly matching TRBD1 (5 bases). V was shortened by 4 bases and J by 0 bases, with 21 bases between the two germline ends. The germline CDR1 and CDR2 sequences are MNHEY and SVGAGI. The CDR3 has 18 amino acids.

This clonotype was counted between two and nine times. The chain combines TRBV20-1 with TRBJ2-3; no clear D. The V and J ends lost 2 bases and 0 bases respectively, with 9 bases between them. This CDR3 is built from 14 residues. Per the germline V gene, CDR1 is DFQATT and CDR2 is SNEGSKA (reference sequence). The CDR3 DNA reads TGCAGTGCTAGAAGTCTGGGCAGCACAGATACGCAGTATTTT. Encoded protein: CSARSLGSTDTQYF.

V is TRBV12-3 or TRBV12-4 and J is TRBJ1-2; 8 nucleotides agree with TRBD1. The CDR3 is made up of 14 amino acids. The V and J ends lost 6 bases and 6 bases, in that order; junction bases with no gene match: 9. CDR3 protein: CASRSTGGGDGYTF. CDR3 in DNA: TGTGCCAGCAGATCCACAGGGGGTGGAGATGGCTACACCTTC.

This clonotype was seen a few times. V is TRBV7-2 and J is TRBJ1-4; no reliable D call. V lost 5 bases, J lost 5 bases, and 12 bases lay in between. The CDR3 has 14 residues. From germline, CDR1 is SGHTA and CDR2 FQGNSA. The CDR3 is CASSRTFLNEKLFF. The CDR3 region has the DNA TGTGCCAGCAGCCGGACGTTCTTAAATGAAAAACTGTTTTTT.

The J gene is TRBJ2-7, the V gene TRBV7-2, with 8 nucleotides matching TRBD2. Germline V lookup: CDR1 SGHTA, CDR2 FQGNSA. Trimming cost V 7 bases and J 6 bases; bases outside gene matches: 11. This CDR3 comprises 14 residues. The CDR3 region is CASTPLAAGSEQYF. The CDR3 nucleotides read TGTGCCAGCACCCCACTAGCGGCGGGCTCCGAGCAGTACTTC.

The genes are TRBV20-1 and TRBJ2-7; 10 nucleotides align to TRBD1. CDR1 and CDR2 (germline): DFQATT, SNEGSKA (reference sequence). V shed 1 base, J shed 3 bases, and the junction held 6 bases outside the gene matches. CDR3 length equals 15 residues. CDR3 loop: CSARGAGTGVYEQYF. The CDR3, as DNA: TGCAGTGCTAGAGGAGCGGGGACAGGGGTCTACGAGCAGTACTTC.

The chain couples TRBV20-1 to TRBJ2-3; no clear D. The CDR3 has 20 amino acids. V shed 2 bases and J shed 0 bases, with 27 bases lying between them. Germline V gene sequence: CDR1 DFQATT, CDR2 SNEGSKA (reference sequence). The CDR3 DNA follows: TGCAGTGCTAGATTTTTCGGAACCAAGTACGAAGCCTCTAGCACAGATACGCAGTATTTT. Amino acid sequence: CSARFFGTKYEASSTDTQYF.

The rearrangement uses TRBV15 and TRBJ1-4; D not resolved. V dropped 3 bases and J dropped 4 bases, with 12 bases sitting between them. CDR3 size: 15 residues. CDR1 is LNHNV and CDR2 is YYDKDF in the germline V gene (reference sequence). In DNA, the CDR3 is TGTGCCACCAGCAGCCGATCTACACGTAATGAAAAACTGTTTTTT. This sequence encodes CATSSRSTRNEKLFF. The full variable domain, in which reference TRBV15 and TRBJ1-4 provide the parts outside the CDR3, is DAMVIQNPRYQVTQFGKPVTLSCSQTLNHNVMYWYQQKSSQAPKLLFHYYDKDFNNEADTPDNFQSRRPNTSFCFLDIRSPGLGDTAMYLCATSSRSTRNEKLFFGSGTQLSVL.

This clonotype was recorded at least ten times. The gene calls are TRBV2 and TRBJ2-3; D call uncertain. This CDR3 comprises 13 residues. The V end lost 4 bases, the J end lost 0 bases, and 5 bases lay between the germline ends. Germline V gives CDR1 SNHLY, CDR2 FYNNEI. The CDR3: CASSGDSTDTQYF. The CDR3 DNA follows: TGTGCCAGCAGTGGAGACAGCACAGATACGCAGTATTTT.

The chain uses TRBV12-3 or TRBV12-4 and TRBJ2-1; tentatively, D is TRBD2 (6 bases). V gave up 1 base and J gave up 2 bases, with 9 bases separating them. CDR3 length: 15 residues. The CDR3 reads CASSLGLAPYNEQFF. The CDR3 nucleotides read TGTGCCAGCAGTTTAGGTCTAGCGCCCTACAATGAGCAGTTCTTC.

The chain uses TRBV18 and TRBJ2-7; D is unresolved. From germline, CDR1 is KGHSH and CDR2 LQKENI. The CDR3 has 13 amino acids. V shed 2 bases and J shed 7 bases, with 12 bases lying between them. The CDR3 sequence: CASSPNSLGEQYF. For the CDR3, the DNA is TGTGCCAGCTCACCAAACAGCCTGGGGGAGCAGTACTTC.

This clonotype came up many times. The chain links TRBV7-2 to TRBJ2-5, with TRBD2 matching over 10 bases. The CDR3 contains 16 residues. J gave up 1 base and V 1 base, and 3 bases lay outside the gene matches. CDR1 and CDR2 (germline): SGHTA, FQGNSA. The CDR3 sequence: CASSLGLAGVQETQYF. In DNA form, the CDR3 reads TGTGCCAGCAGCTTAGGTCTAGCGGGGGTCCAAGAGACCCAGTACTTC.

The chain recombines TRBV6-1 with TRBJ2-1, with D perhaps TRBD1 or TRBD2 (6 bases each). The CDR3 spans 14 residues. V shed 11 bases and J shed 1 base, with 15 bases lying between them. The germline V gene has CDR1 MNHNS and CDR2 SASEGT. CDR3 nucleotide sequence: TGTGCCTCAATGAAAGGGGGGTCCTACAATGAGCAGTTCTTC. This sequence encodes CASMKGGSYNEQFF.

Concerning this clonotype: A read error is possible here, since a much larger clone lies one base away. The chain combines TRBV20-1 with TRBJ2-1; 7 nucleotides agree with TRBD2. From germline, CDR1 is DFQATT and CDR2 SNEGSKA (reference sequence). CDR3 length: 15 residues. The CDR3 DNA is TGCAGAGCCCCTGGGGCTAGCCTGGGGGGGAATGAGCAGTTCTTC. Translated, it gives CRAPGASLGGNEQFF.